Described below is a single T cell receptor (beta chain) sequence and its context. TCRdb called the RACE reads again in MiXCR, with one record for every CDR3 protein. The sample lists 73,000 or so distinct CDR3 sequences; 7.5% to 9.5% were seen once. Time point: patch test 2, 6 weeks after DPC sensitization. Treatment defined: therapeutic diphenylcyclopropenone sensitization with weekly scalp DPC. Alopecia patients deemed DPC-suitable, aged 18 to 70, excluding pregnancy. Unfractionated whole blood yielded total RNA. The data are from a study of human T cells and chemical hapten exposure. Germline V lookup: CDR1 SGHVS, CDR2 FNYEAQ. The length of the CDR3 is 13 residues. V trimming: 1 base; J trimming: 7 bases; junction bases outside the gene matches: 0.

This chain uses TRBV7-6 with TRBJ2-1; 8 nucleotides align to TRBD1. The clonotype comes from a woman aged 45 to 65 with alopecia areata. Some clones in this sample may be carry-over from other donors' samples. The material was whole blood, obtained in connection with sensitization to the hapten diphenylcyclopropenone (DPC). CDR3 residues: CASSLGQGNEQFF. The CDR3 DNA sequence: TGTGCCAGCAGCTTAGGACAGGGGAATGAGCAGTTCTTC.